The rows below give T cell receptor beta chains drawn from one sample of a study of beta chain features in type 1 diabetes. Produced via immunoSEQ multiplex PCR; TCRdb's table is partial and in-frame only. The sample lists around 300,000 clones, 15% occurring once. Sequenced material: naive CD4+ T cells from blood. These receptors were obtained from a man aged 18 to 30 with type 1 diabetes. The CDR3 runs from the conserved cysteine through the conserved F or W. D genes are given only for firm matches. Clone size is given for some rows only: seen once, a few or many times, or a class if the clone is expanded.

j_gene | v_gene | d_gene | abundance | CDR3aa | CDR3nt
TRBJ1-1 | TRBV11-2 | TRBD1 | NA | CASSLGRAGGRTEAFF | TGTGCCAGCAGCTTAGGGCGAGCAGGGGGCAGGACTGAAGCTTTCTTT
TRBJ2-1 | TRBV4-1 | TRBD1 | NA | CASSQDLPDRVSYNEQFF | TGCGCCAGCAGCCAAGATCTCCCGGACAGGGTGTCCTACAATGAGCAGTTCTTC
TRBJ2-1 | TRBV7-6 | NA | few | CASSSRFRRVNEQFF | TGTGCCAGCAGCTCCCGATTCAGACGGGTCAATGAGCAGTTCTTC
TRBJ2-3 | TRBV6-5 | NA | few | CASTTRGGRTDTQYF | TGTGCCAGCACCACCCGAGGGGGACGCACAGATACGCAGTATTTT
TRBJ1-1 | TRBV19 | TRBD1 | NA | CASSTDRGGTEAFF | TGTGCCAGTAGCACAGACAGGGGCGGCACTGAAGCTTTCTTT
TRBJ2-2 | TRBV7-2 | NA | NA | CASSLRITGTTNTGELFF | TGTGCCAGCAGCTTACGGATAACCGGGACAACAAACACCGGGGAGCTGTTTTTT
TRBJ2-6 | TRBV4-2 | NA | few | CASTRDNSGANVLTF | TGTGCCAGCACCCGAGACAACTCTGGGGCCAACGTCCTGACTTTC
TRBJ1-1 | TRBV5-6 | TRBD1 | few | CASSRRSIRDRDTEAFF | TGTGCCAGCAGTCGACGATCAATTCGGGACAGGGATACTGAAGCTTTCTTT
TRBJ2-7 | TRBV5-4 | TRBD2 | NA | CASSKGLAGTSYEQYF | TGTGCCAGCAGCAAGGGACTAGCGGGGACCTCCTACGAGCAGTACTTC
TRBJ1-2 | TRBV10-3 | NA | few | CAISDGEVVYGYTF | TGTGCCATCAGTGACGGGGAAGTGGTGTATGGCTACACCTTC
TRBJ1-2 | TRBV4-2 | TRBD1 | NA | CASSSKDRGSGYTF | TGTGCCAGCAGCTCCAAGGACAGGGGAAGTGGCTACACCTTC
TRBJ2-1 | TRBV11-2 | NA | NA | CASSREHRGGNEQFF | TGTGCCAGCAGCCGAGAACATAGGGGGGGGAATGAGCAGTTCTTC
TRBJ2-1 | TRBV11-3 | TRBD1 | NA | CASSRDRDRNEQFF | TGTGCCAGCAGCAGAGACAGGGACAGGAATGAGCAGTTCTTC
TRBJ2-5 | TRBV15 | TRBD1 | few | CATSRSRQGEEAQYF | TGTGCCACCAGCAGATCTCGACAGGGGGAAGAGGCCCAGTACTTC
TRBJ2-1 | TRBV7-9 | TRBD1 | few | CASSSPGQTYNEQFF | TGTGCCAGCAGCTCTCCGGGACAGACCTACAATGAGCAGTTCTTC
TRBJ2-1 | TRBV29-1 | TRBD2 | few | CSVSTRLADNEQFF | TGCAGCGTTTCTACACGCCTAGCGGACAATGAGCAGTTCTTC
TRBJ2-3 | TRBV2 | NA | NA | CASRRDLPVDTQYF | TGTGCCAGCCGGCGGGACTTACCGGTAGATACGCAGTATTTT
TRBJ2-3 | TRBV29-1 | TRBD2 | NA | CSVEWGEGQTDTQYF | TGCAGCGTTGAGTGGGGGGAGGGCCAGACAGATACGCAGTATTTT
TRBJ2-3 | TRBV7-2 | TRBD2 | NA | CASSSGTSGGGQYF | TGTGCCAGCAGCTCAGGGACTAGCGGGGGGGGTCAGTATTTT
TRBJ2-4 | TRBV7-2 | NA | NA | CASSGRGKNIQYF | TGTGCCAGCAGCGGAAGAGGCAAAAACATTCAGTACTTC
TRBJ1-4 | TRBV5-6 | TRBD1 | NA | CASSRTGTGREKLFF | TGTGCCAGCAGTAGGACAGGGACAGGAAGGGAAAAACTGTTTTTT
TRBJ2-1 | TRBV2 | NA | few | CASSESGPTYNEQFF | TGTGCCAGCAGTGAAAGCGGACCGACCTACAATGAGCAGTTCTTC
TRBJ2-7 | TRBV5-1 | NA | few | CASNQQGLNYEQYF | TGCGCCAGCAACCAGCAGGGCCTAAACTACGAGCAGTACTTC
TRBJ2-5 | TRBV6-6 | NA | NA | CASRQGKETQYF | TGTGCCAGCAGACAGGGAAAAGAGACCCAGTACTTC
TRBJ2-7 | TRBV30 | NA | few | CAWTRVPLYEQYF | TGTGCCTGGACCCGGGTCCCACTTTACGAGCAGTACTTC
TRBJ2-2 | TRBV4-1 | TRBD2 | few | CASSQTSGGYTGELFF | TGCGCCAGCAGCCAAACTAGCGGGGGTTACACCGGGGAGCTGTTTTTT
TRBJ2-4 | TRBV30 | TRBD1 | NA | CAWSSGTGGRNIQYF | TGTGCCTGGAGTAGTGGGACAGGGGGCAGGAACATTCAGTACTTC
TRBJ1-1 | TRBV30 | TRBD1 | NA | CAWSTKGANTEAFF | TGTGCCTGGAGTACCAAGGGGGCTAACACTGAAGCTTTCTTT
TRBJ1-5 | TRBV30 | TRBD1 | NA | CAWSRQGGQPQHF | TGTGCCTGGAGTAGACAGGGAGGCCAGCCCCAGCATTTT
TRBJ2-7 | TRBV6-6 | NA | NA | CATRSRVDSYEQYF | TGTGCCACCCGTAGCAGGGTGGATTCCTACGAGCAGTACTTC
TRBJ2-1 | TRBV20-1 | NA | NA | CSARPDQGQFF | TGCAGTGCCCGGCCGGACCAGGGGCAGTTCTTC
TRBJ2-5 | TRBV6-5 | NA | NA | CASSEAETQYF | TGTGCCAGCAGTGAGGCTGAGACCCAGTACTTC
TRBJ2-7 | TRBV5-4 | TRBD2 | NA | CASTIAGGRSYEQYF | TGTGCCAGCACAATAGCGGGGGGACGTTCCTACGAGCAGTACTTC
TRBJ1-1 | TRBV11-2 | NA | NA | CASSWKRQDTIEAFF | TGTGCCAGCAGTTGGAAGCGACAGGACACCATCGAAGCTTTCTTT
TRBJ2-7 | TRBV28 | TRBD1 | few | CASSNRGLSYEQYF | TGTGCCAGCAGTAACAGGGGGCTTTCGTACGAGCAGTACTTC
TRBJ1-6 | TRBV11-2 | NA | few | CATKPRQSHNSPLHF | TGTGCCACCAAGCCTCGACAGAGTCATAATTCACCCCTCCACTTT
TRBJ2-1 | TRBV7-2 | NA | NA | CASSFRRGYNEQFF | TGTGCCAGCAGCTTTCGCCGGGGTTACAATGAGCAGTTCTTC
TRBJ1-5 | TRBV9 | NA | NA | CASSVGGNNQPQHF | TGTGCCAGCAGCGTAGGAGGGAACAATCAGCCCCAGCATTTT
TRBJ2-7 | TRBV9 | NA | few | CASSVGQWDEQYF | TGTGCCAGCAGCGTAGGACAGTGGGACGAGCAGTACTTC
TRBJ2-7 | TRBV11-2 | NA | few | CASSLGGELYEQYF | TGTGCCAGCAGCTTAGGTGGGGAGTTGTACGAGCAGTACTTC